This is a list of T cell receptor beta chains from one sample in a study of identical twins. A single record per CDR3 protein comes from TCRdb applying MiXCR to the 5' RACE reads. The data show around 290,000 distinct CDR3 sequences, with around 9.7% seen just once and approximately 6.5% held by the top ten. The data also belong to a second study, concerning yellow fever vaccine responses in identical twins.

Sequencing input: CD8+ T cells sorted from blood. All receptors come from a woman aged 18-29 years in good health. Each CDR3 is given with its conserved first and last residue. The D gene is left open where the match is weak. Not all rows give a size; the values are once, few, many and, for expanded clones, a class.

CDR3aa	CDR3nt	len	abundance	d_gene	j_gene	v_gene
CASSPRDRQDKGQYF	TGTGCCAGCAGCCCCCGGGACAGGCAAGACAAAGGCCAGTACTTC	15	many	TRBD1	TRBJ2-5	TRBV12-3/TRBV12-4
CASSPHSRPDTQYF	TGTGCCAGCAGCCCCCACTCCAGGCCAGATACGCAGTATTTT	14	many	NA	TRBJ2-3	TRBV7-9
CASSNTMAHEQFF	TGTGCCAGCAGTAACACCATGGCCCATGAGCAGTTCTTC	13	few	NA	TRBJ2-1	TRBV28
CASSEQPDSYGYTF	TGTGCCAGCAGTGAACAACCGGATAGCTATGGCTACACCTTC	14	many	NA	TRBJ1-2	TRBV6-4
CASSDGNLSYEQYF	TGTGCCAGCAGTGACGGAAACCTCTCCTACGAGCAGTACTTC	14	NA	NA	TRBJ2-7	TRBV2
CSAEPSLGDEQFF	TGCAGTGCCGAGCCTAGTCTGGGGGATGAGCAGTTCTTC	13	many	NA	TRBJ2-1	TRBV20-1
CASSVAGTEAFF	TGTGCCAGCAGCGTAGCCGGTACTGAAGCTTTCTTT	12	NA	NA	TRBJ1-1	TRBV9
CATSDFPYNEQFF	TGTGCCACCAGTGATTTCCCTTACAATGAGCAGTTCTTC	13	few	NA	TRBJ2-1	TRBV24-1
CASSYGTDYYGYTF	TGTGCCAGCAGCTACGGGACAGATTACTATGGCTACACCTTC	14	many	TRBD1	TRBJ1-2	TRBV7-9
CASSQGPSGRSGNEQFF	TGTGCCAGCAGCCAGGGACCTAGCGGGAGGTCGGGGAATGAGCAGTTCTTC	17	NA	TRBD2	TRBJ2-1	TRBV4-2
CSVPPGGIGGVMNTEAFF	TGCAGCGTTCCCCCCGGGGGGATCGGGGGTGTCATGAACACTGAAGCTTTCTTT	18	NA	NA	TRBJ1-1	TRBV29-1
CASSHKGMNTEAFF	TGCGCCAGCAGCCATAAGGGTATGAACACTGAAGCTTTCTTT	14	many	NA	TRBJ1-1	TRBV4-3
CSVEDRGPLGGSTEAFF	TGCAGCGTTGAAGATCGGGGGCCCCTCGGAGGTAGCACTGAAGCTTTCTTT	17	many	NA	TRBJ1-1	TRBV29-1
CASSFNNYGYTF	TGTGCCAGCAGTTTTAATAACTATGGCTACACCTTC	12	NA	NA	TRBJ1-2	TRBV2
CASSRQMGLVNTGELFF	TGTGCCAGCAGCCGACAAATGGGACTAGTGAACACCGGGGAGCTGTTTTTT	17	few	TRBD2	TRBJ2-2	TRBV14
CASRVGPGAYGYTF	TGCGCCAGCAGGGTTGGGCCAGGGGCCTATGGCTACACCTTC	14	many	NA	TRBJ1-2	TRBV5-1
CASRPGQEEAFF	TGTGCCAGCAGACCGGGACAGGAAGAAGCTTTCTTT	12	many	TRBD1	TRBJ1-1	TRBV7-9
CASSLAGTGINQPQHF	TGTGCCAGCAGCTTAGCCGGGACAGGGATCAATCAGCCCCAGCATTTT	16	NA	TRBD1	TRBJ1-5	TRBV11-3
CASSFPQNEQFF	TGTGCCAGCAGCTTCCCGCAGAATGAGCAGTTCTTC	12	NA	NA	TRBJ2-1	TRBV5-6
CASSLVGTNSEQYF	TGTGCCAGCAGCTTAGTGGGGACCAACTCCGAGCAGTACTTC	14	few	NA	TRBJ2-7	TRBV7-8
CASSQDGVPGELFF	TGCGCCAGCAGCCAAGATGGGGTCCCCGGGGAGCTGTTTTTT	14	many	NA	TRBJ2-2	TRBV4-3
CASSLEQGNYEQYF	TGTGCCAGCAGCTTAGAACAGGGGAACTACGAGCAGTACTTC	14	NA	TRBD1	TRBJ2-7	TRBV7-9
CASSPRGGQAYEQYF	TGTGCCAGCAGCCCCCGTGGAGGGCAAGCCTACGAGCAGTACTTC	15	NA	NA	TRBJ2-7	TRBV28
CSARSANQETQYF	TGCAGTGCTAGATCGGCTAACCAAGAGACCCAGTACTTC	13	few	NA	TRBJ2-5	TRBV20-1
CASSQARSEKLFF	TGCGCCAGCAGCCAAGCTCGAAGTGAAAAACTGTTTTTT	13	NA	NA	TRBJ1-4	TRBV4-1
CASSPRGWEVSDFEQFF	TGTGCCAGCAGCCCTAGGGGCTGGGAGGTCTCTGATTTTGAGCAGTTCTTC	17	NA	NA	TRBJ2-1	TRBV6-2/TRBV6-3
CASSYYGQGSEQYF	TGTGCCAGCAGTTACTATGGACAGGGGTCCGAGCAGTACTTC	14	many	TRBD1	TRBJ2-7	TRBV6-5
CSAQDGFLYEQYF	TGCAGTGCGCAGGACGGCTTTCTCTACGAGCAGTACTTC	13	many	NA	TRBJ2-7	TRBV20-1
CASSQEWTGTYNEQFF	TGTGCCAGCAGCCAAGAGTGGACGGGGACCTACAATGAGCAGTTCTTC	16	few	NA	TRBJ2-1	TRBV4-2
CASSLIASGGMNEQFF	TGTGCCAGCAGCTTAATTGCTAGCGGGGGGATGAATGAGCAGTTCTTC	16	few	TRBD2	TRBJ2-1	TRBV7-9
CSARGLAQSSQYEQFF	TGCAGTGCTCGCGGACTAGCCCAAAGTTCTCAGTATGAGCAGTTCTTC	16	few	TRBD2	TRBJ2-1	TRBV20-1
CASTSPVVYEQFF	TGTGCCAGTACCTCTCCGGTTGTCTATGAGCAGTTCTTC	13	many	NA	TRBJ2-1	TRBV2
CASSQAIGQAMLHGYTF	TGCGCCAGCAGCCAAGCGATAGGCCAGGCGATGCTCCATGGCTACACCTTC	17	many	NA	TRBJ1-2	TRBV4-3
CASSSRLAGGRDTQYF	TGTGCCAGCAGCTCGAGACTAGCGGGGGGGAGGGATACGCAGTATTTT	16	NA	TRBD2	TRBJ2-3	TRBV7-8
CSVDTGRNYEQYF	TGCAGCGTTGATACCGGGAGGAACTACGAGCAGTACTTC	13	NA	TRBD2	TRBJ2-7	TRBV29-1
CSARRGGRDTGELFF	TGCAGTGCTAGACGGGGCGGGAGGGACACCGGGGAGCTGTTTTTT	15	NA	TRBD2	TRBJ2-2	TRBV20-1
CASSGLATDTQYF	TGTGCCAGCAGCGGACTAGCGACAGATACGCAGTATTTT	13	NA	TRBD2	TRBJ2-3	TRBV9
CASSLLPADTQYF	TGTGCCAGCAGTTTATTGCCAGCAGATACGCAGTATTTT	13	many	NA	TRBJ2-3	TRBV28
CSARVEGGGTEAFF	TGCAGTGCTAGGGTTGAGGGGGGTGGGACTGAAGCTTTCTTT	14	many	NA	TRBJ1-1	TRBV20-1
CASSLSPSNQPQHF	TGTGCCAGCAGTTTAAGCCCAAGTAATCAGCCCCAGCATTTT	14	many	NA	TRBJ1-5	TRBV27
CASSLTSVASYEQYF	TGTGCCAGCAGCTTGACCTCCGTTGCCTCCTACGAGCAGTACTTC	15	many	NA	TRBJ2-7	TRBV5-5
CASSPQGQGAYEQYF	TGCGCCAGCAGCCCGCAGGGACAGGGGGCCTACGAGCAGTACTTC	15	NA	TRBD1	TRBJ2-7	TRBV4-1
CASRSGRGVNEQFF	TGTGCCAGTAGGAGCGGAAGGGGGGTTAATGAGCAGTTCTTC	14	many	NA	TRBJ2-1	TRBV6-2/TRBV6-3
CASSHERESGYEQYF	TGCGCCAGCAGCCATGAGCGGGAGTCGGGCTACGAGCAGTACTTC	15	NA	TRBD2	TRBJ2-7	TRBV4-3
CSVEDYRGGSTNYEQYF	TGCAGCGTTGAAGATTATCGCGGCGGGAGCACAAATTACGAGCAGTACTTC	17	many	TRBD2	TRBJ2-7	TRBV29-1